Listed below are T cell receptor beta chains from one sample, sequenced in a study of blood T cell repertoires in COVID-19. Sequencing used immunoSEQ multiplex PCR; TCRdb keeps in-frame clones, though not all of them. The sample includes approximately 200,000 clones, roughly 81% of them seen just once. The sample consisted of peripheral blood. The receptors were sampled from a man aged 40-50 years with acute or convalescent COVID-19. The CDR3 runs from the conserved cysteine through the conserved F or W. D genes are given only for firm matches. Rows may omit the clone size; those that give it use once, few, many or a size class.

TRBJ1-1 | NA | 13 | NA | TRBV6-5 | TGTGCCAGCAGTCCTCCACAGGACACTGAAGCTTTCTTT | CASSPPQDTEAFF
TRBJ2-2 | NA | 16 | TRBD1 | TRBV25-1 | TGTGCCAGCAGCGCACGACTGACAGGGGGCTCCGGGGAGCTGTTTTTT | CASSARLTGGSGELFF
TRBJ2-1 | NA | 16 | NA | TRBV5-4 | TGTGCCAGCAGCTTGGCTGCGGGGGCATCCTACAATGAGCAGTTCTTC | CASSLAAGASYNEQFF
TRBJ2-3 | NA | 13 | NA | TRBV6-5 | TGTGCCAGCAGTTACGGACAGCTTGATACGCAGTATTTT | CASSYGQLDTQYF
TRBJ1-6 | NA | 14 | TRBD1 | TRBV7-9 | TGTGCCAGCAGCCTCGGACAGGGACATTCACCCCTCCACTTT | CASSLGQGHSPLHF
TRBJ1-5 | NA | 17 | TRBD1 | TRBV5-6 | TGTGCCAGCAGCTTGTATCCTGAGACAGGGCGTCGGCAGCCCCAGCATTTT | CASSLYPETGRRQPQHF
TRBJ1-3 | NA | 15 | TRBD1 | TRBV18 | TGTGCCAGCTCACCCGGGACAGGGTTTGGAAACACCATATATTTT | CASSPGTGFGNTIYF
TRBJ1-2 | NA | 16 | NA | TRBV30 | TGTGCCTGGAGTGTTGTTAAGGGCGGGGGATTTGGTGGCTACACCTTC | CAWSVVKGGGFGGYTF
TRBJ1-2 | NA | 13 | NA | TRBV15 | TGTGCCACCAGCAGGGAGGGTAGGGATGGCTACACCTTC | CATSREGRDGYTF
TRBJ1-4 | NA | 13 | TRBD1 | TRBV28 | TGTGCCAGCAGTTCGGGGGACAGACCTAAACTGTTTTTT | CASSSGDRPKLFF
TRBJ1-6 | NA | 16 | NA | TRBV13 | TGTGCCAGCAGCTTAGTGGGAGGGGGTGAGAATTCACCCCTCCACTTT | CASSLVGGGENSPLHF
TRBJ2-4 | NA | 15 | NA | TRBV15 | TGTGCCACCAGCAGAGATCAGGTAGCCAAAAACATTCAGTACTTC | CATSRDQVAKNIQYF
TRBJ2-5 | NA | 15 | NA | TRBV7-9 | TGTGCCAGCAGACCCGATCGGACAGCCTCAGAGACCCAGTACTTC | CASRPDRTASETQYF
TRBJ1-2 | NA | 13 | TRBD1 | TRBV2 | TGTGCCAGCAGTAGAGACAGGGAGTGGGGCTACACCTTC | CASSRDREWGYTF
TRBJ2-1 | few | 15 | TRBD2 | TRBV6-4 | TGTGCCAGCAGTATGGGACTAGCGGCCGTCAATGAGCAGTTCTTC | CASSMGLAAVNEQFF
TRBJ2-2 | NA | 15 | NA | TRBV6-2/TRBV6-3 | TGTGCCAGCAGCCGCGAGGGCCTCGGCACCGGGGAGCTGTTTTTT | CASSREGLGTGELFF
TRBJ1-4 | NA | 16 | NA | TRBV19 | TGTGCCAGTAGTATAGAGGCAGGCCCACGGGGTGAAAAACTGTTTTTT | CASSIEAGPRGEKLFF
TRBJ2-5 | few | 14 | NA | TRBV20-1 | TGCAGTGCTAGTCCCAAGGCAGGTCCAGAGACCCAGTACTTC | CSASPKAGPETQYF
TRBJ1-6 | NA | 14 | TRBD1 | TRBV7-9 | TGTGCCAGCAGCCCCGCGACAGGGTGGTTACCCCTCCACTTT | CASSPATGWLPLHF
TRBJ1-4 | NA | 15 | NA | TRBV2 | TGTGCCAGCAGTGATTTCGGTGTCACTAATGAAAAACTGTTTTTT | CASSDFGVTNEKLFF
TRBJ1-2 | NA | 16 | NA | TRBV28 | TGTGCCAGCAGCCTAGCGGGACTCGGGAGCAACTATGGCTACACCTTC | CASSLAGLGSNYGYTF
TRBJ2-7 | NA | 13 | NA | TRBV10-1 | TGCGCCAGCAGTGAGGGCGGAGGCTACGAGCAGTACTTC | CASSEGGGYEQYF
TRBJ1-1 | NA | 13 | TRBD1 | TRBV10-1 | TGCGCCACCAGACAGGGGTTGAACACTGAAGCTTTCTTT | CATRQGLNTEAFF
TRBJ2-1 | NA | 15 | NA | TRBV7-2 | TGTGCCAGCAGCTTTCGAGCGAGCTCCTACAATGAGCAGTTCTTC | CASSFRASSYNEQFF
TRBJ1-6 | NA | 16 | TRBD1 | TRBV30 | TGTGCCTGGAGTGTAAAAACGGGACAGGGGTTATCACCCCTCCACTTT | CAWSVKTGQGLSPLHF
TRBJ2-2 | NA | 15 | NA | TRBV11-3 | TGTGCCAGCAGCTTATCGCGGGCGAACACCGGGGAGCTGTTTTTT | CASSLSRANTGELFF
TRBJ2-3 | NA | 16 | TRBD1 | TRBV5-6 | TGTGCCAGCAGCTTATCTTGGGACAGGAGCACAGATACGCAGTATTTT | CASSLSWDRSTDTQYF
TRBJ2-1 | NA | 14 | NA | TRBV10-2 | TGCGCCAGCAGTGGGGTAGGTGGGCACAATGAGCAGTTCTTC | CASSGVGGHNEQFF
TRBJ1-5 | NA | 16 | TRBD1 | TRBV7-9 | TGTGCCAGCAGCTCCGGGACAGGGGCGGGCAATCAGCCCCAGCATTTT | CASSSGTGAGNQPQHF
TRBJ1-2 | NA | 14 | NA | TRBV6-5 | TGTGCCAGCAGTCCGACCTTGGGCCTCTATGGCTACACCTTC | CASSPTLGLYGYTF
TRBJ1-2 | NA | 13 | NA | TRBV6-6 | TGTGCCAGCAGCGCACAGGGTGACTATGGCTACACCTTC | CASSAQGDYGYTF
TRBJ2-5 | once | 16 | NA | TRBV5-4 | TGTGCCAGCAGCTACACGGTAGGGGGTCCACAAGAGACCCAGTACTTC | CASSYTVGGPQETQYF
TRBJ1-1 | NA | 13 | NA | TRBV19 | TGTGCCAGTAGTATAATAGAGAACACTGAAGCTTTCTTT | CASSIIENTEAFF
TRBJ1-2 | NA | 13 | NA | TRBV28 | TGTGCAACCTTCCAGGGGTGGACCTATGGCTACACCTTC | CATFQGWTYGYTF
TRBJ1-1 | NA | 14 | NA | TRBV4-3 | TGCGCCAGCAGCCAAGAGAGTTTTGGCGGGCAAGCTTTCTTT | CASSQESFGGQAFF
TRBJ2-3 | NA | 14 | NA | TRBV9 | TGTGCCAGCAGCGGACTGTCGTACACAGATACGCAGTATTTT | CASSGLSYTDTQYF
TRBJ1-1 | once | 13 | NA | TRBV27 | TGTGCCAGCAGTTGGGCGAGCGGGACTGAAGCTTTCTTT | CASSWASGTEAFF
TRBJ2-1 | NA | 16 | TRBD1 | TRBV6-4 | TGTGCCAGCAGTGACGGGGGGACAGGCGACTACAATGAGCAGTTCTTC | CASSDGGTGDYNEQFF
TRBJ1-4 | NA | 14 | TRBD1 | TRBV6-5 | TGTGCCAGCACCCTAAGGACAGGAGGTGAAAAACTGTTTTTT | CASTLRTGGEKLFF
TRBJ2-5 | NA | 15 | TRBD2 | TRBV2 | TGTGCCACCCGGAGGGGAGCGGGGGGACAAGAGACCCAGTACTTC | CATRRGAGGQETQYF